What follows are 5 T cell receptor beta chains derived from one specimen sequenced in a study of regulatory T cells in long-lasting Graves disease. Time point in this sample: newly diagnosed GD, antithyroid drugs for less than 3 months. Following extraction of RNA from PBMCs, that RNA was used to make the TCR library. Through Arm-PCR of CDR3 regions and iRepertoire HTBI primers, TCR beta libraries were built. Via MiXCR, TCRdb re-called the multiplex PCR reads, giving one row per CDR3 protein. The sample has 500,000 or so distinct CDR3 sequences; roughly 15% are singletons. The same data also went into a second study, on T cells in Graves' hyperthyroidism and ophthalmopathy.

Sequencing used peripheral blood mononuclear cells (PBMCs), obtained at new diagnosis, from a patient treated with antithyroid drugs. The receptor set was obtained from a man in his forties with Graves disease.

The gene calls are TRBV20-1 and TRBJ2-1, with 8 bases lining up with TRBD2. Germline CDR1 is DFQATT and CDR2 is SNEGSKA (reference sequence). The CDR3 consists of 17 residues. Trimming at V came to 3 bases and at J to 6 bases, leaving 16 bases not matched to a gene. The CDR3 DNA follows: TGCAGTGCTAGGGCTCTCCAGGGAGCGGGAGTAGGCAATGAGCAGTTCTTC. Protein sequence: CSARALQGAGVGNEQFF.

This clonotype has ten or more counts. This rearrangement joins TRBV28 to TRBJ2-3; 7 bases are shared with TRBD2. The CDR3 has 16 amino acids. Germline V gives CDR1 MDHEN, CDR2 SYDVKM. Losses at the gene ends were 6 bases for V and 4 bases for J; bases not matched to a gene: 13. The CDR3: CASRPPASGPPDTQYF. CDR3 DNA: TGTGCCAGCAGACCCCCCGCTAGCGGCCCCCCAGATACGCAGTATTTT.

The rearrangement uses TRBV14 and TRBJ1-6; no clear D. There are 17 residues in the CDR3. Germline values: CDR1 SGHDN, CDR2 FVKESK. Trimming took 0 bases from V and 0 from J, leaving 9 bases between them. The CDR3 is CASSQDRGISYNSPLHF. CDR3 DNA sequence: TGTGCCAGCAGCCAAGATCGGGGTATCTCCTATAATTCACCCCTCCACTTT.

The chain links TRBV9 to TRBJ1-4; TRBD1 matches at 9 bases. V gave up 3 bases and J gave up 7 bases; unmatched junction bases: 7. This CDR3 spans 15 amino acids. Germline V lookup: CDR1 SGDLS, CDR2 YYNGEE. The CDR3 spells CASSGGQGGGEKLFF. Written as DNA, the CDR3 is TGTGCCAGCAGCGGGGGACAGGGAGGGGGTGAAAAACTGTTTTTT.

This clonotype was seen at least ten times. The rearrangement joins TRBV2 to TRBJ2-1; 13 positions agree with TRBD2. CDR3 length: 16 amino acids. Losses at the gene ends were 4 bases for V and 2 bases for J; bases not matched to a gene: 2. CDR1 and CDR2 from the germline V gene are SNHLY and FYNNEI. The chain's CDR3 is CASSVTSGRAYNEQFF. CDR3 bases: TGTGCCAGCAGTGTCACTAGCGGGAGGGCCTACAATGAGCAGTTCTTC.